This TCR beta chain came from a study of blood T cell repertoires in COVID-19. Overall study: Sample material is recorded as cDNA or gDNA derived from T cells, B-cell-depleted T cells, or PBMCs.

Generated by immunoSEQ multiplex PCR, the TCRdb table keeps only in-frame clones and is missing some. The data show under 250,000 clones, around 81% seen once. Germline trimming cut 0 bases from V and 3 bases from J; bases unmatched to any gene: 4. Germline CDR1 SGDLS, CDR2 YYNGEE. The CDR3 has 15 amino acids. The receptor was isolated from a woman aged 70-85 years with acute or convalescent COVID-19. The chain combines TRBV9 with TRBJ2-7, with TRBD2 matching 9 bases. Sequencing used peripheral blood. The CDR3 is CASSVEGGGDYEQYF. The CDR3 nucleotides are TGTGCCAGCAGCGTAGAAGGCGGGGGGGACTACGAGCAGTACTTC.